The rows below give T cell receptor beta chains drawn from one sample of a study of T-cell reconstitution after alpha-beta-depleted transplantation in children. TCRdb reprocessed the PCR reads via MiXCR and lists one record per CDR3 protein. The sample gives a few hundred thousand distinct CDR3 sequences, about 9.5% of which show up once; approximately 6.6% is in the top ten. The source was PBMCs from the stem cell graft donor, collected from the stem cell graft. Receptors were obtained from a human donor who donated a stem cell graft to a child with acute lymphoblastic leukemia. The CDR3 runs from the conserved cysteine through the conserved F or W. The order of the fields is clone size, D gene, V gene, J gene, CDR3 DNA, CDR3 protein. The D gene is left open where the match is weak. Size is stated for part of the rows, as once, few or many counts, or as a class when the clone is expanded.

-	-	TRBV5-1	TRBJ2-7	TGCGCCAGCAGCGGTGTGGGGGGAAAGGACTACGAGCAGTACTTC	CASSGVGGKDYEQYF
-	-	TRBV5-1	TRBJ1-4	TGCGCCAGCAGCTTGGCCGGGAATTTTAATGAAAAACTGTTTTTT	CASSLAGNFNEKLFF
few	TRBD2	TRBV7-8	TRBJ2-3	TGTGCCAGCAGCCGTAAGGGGCTAGCGGGGGGGATCACAGATACGCAGTATTTT	CASSRKGLAGGITDTQYF
few	-	TRBV20-1	TRBJ2-4	TGCAGTGCTAGAGAACAGCCTTTTGGCGGATCCAAAAACATTCAGTACTTC	CSAREQPFGGSKNIQYF
-	-	TRBV4-1	TRBJ2-2	TGCGCCAGCGGGGGTCTCGGGCGGAACACCGGGGAGCTGTTTTTT	CASGGLGRNTGELFF
few	-	TRBV20-1	TRBJ1-5	TGCAGTGCATACGAGGGAATAACAGGGATAGATCAGCCCCAGCATTTT	CSAYEGITGIDQPQHF
-	-	TRBV15	TRBJ1-4	TGTGCCACCAGCAGAGATCAGGGAGGGCGCGAACTGTTTTTT	CATSRDQGGRELFF
many	-	TRBV10-3	TRBJ2-6	TGTGCCATCAGTGAGTCGGTCTGGGGGGCCAACGTCCTGACTTTC	CAISESVWGANVLTF
few	-	TRBV6-2/TRBV6-3	TRBJ1-1	TGTGCCAGCAAAAACGGGGACATAAATGAAGCTTTCTTT	CASKNGDINEAFF
-	-	TRBV18	TRBJ2-3	TGTGCCAGCTCACGTCTTCTCTGGGAGACCACCACAGATACGCAGTATTTT	CASSRLLWETTTDTQYF
-	TRBD1	TRBV6-1	TRBJ1-2	TGTGCCATACGGACAGGGACCAAGTTGTGGGGCTACACCTTC	CAIRTGTKLWGYTF
-	-	TRBV5-1	TRBJ1-2	TGCGCCAGCAGCTTGTATCCCCAGGGCGGGTATGGCTACACCTTC	CASSLYPQGGYGYTF
many	TRBD1	TRBV20-1	TRBJ1-4	TGCAGTGCCCTTCATGGACAGGGGGCGGAAAAACTGTTTTTT	CSALHGQGAEKLFF
many	TRBD1	TRBV5-1	TRBJ1-1	TGCGCCAGCAGCTCGTCCCACAGGGGAGAAGCTGAAGCTTTCTTT	CASSSSHRGEAEAFF
few	-	TRBV5-1	TRBJ2-7	TGCGCCAGCAGCCCTCAGGACACCTCCTACGAGCAGTACTTC	CASSPQDTSYEQYF
-	-	TRBV3-1	TRBJ1-1	TGTGCCAGCAGCCAACTAGGGCAGGGTGGTTACACTGAAGCTTTCTTT	CASSQLGQGGYTEAFF
-	-	TRBV6-5	TRBJ2-1	TGTGCCAGCAGTTACTCGGGGACTGTCTCCTACAATGAGCAGTTCTTC	CASSYSGTVSYNEQFF
few	TRBD2	TRBV5-1	TRBJ2-3	TGCGCCAGCAGCTTGGGTGGGACTAGCGGCACAAATACGCAGTATTTT	CASSLGGTSGTNTQYF
many	-	TRBV4-3	TRBJ1-1	TGCGCCAGCAGCCAAGACCCCGGACAGACGGGGACTGAAGCTTTCTTT	CASSQDPGQTGTEAFF
many	-	TRBV12-3/TRBV12-4	TRBJ1-3	TGTGCCAGCACCCTATGGGATCCTGGAAACACCATATATTTT	CASTLWDPGNTIYF
once	-	TRBV20-1	TRBJ2-5	TGCAGTGCTAGAGATCGGGCCATCCAAGAGGCCCAGTACTTC	CSARDRAIQEAQYF
few	TRBD1	TRBV20-1	TRBJ1-4	TGCAGTGCAATAACGACAGGGGCCTATGAAAAACTGTTTTTT	CSAITTGAYEKLFF
few	-	TRBV10-3	TRBJ1-2	TGTGCCATCAGTGAGTTGGCAGGGGATGGCTACACCTTC	CAISELAGDGYTF
many	-	TRBV27	TRBJ1-2	TGTGCCAGCAGTTTAGTCGGAGACTATGGCTACACCTTC	CASSLVGDYGYTF
-	-	TRBV7-2	TRBJ1-2	TGTGCCAGCAGCCCCTATACGGCTAACACCTTC	CASSPYTANTF
-	-	TRBV18	TRBJ1-6	TGTGCCAGCTCACGCGGGACCCAAGAAAGTAATTCACCCCTCCACTTT	CASSRGTQESNSPLHF
few	-	TRBV4-2	TRBJ1-3	TGTGCCAGCAGCCATCCCCAAGGACCGAACTCTGGAAACACCATATATTTT	CASSHPQGPNSGNTIYF
-	-	TRBV6-2/TRBV6-3	TRBJ1-1	TGTGCCAGCAGTTACTCCGGCAGGGGCGGAACTGAAGCTTTCTTT	CASSYSGRGGTEAFF
-	-	TRBV20-1	TRBJ1-6	TGCAGTGCTAGGACGGCGACACTTGATTCACCCCTCCACTTT	CSARTATLDSPLHF
-	TRBD2	TRBV6-2/TRBV6-3	TRBJ2-3	TGTGCCAGCAGTTACTCAGCGGGGGGGACAGATACGCAGTATTTT	CASSYSAGGTDTQYF
many	TRBD2	TRBV12-3/TRBV12-4	TRBJ2-3	TGTGCCAGTACCGAGGTTAGCGGGGGCACAGATACGCAGTATTTT	CASTEVSGGTDTQYF
-	-	TRBV20-1	TRBJ2-7	TGCAGTGCTAGAGTCCGGGGCTCTCGAGGCTACGAGCAGTACTTC	CSARVRGSRGYEQYF
many	-	TRBV2	TRBJ1-1	TGTGCCAGCAGTGACTTTGGTCCCAACACTGAAGCTTTCTTT	CASSDFGPNTEAFF
few	TRBD1	TRBV7-9	TRBJ1-1	TGTGCCAGCACCAAAGGGGGGCACAGGGGCGCTGAAGCTTTCTTT	CASTKGGHRGAEAFF
few	-	TRBV4-3	TRBJ1-6	TGCGCCAGCAGCCTCTCCCCCGGGGGGCGCAACGGCGGGAACTCACCCCTCCACTTT	CASSLSPGGRNGGNSPLHF
-	TRBD1	TRBV27	TRBJ2-1	TGTGCCAGCAGCCCCGCCGCAGGGGGAAAGTATGAGCAGTTCTTC	CASSPAAGGKYEQFF
many	TRBD2	TRBV2	TRBJ2-3	TGTGCCAGCAGTAAGCTGACTAGCGGGGGCACAGATACGCAGTATTTT	CASSKLTSGGTDTQYF
many	TRBD1	TRBV6-4	TRBJ1-2	TGTGCCAGCAGTGACTCGAGTGGACAGGGGACCGGCTACACCTTC	CASSDSSGQGTGYTF
-	-	TRBV20-1	TRBJ2-1	TGCAGTGCTAGAGATCACAGGCATTGGGACAATGAGCAGTTCTTC	CSARDHRHWDNEQFF
few	TRBD2	TRBV7-2	TRBJ2-5	TGTGCCAGCAGCTTAGGGCCGGGGGGACAAGAGACCCAGTACTTC	CASSLGPGGQETQYF
few	-	TRBV5-1	TRBJ1-3	TGCGCCAGCAGTAAATTTTCGGGGTCCTCTGGAAACACCATATATTTT	CASSKFSGSSGNTIYF
many	-	TRBV5-1	TRBJ2-3	TGCGCCAGCAGCTTGGCCTGGGGGACAGATACGCAGTATTTT	CASSLAWGTDTQYF
-	-	TRBV15	TRBJ2-3	TGTGCCACCAGCAGCGGGCCAGATACGCAGTATTTT	CATSSGPDTQYF
-	TRBD1	TRBV2	TRBJ1-4	TGTGCCAGCAGAGATGCTCCGGGACAGGGTAATGAAAAACTGTTTTTT	CASRDAPGQGNEKLFF
many	TRBD1	TRBV15	TRBJ1-3	TGTGCCACCAGCAGAGACAGGGGGATGATATCTGGAAACACCATATATTTT	CATSRDRGMISGNTIYF
many	-	TRBV12-3/TRBV12-4	TRBJ2-1	TGTGCCAGCAGTCGAGGACCGAGCTCCTACAATGAGCAGTTCTTC	CASSRGPSSYNEQFF
-	-	TRBV5-1	TRBJ2-6	TGCGCCAGCAGCTTGCGGGGTGGCAGGCCACTCTCTGGGGCCAACGTCCTGACTTTC	CASSLRGGRPLSGANVLTF
-	TRBD1	TRBV2	TRBJ1-2	TGTGCCAGCAGTGAAGCGCTACTTGGGACAGGGGACGGCTACACCTTC	CASSEALLGTGDGYTF
many	-	TRBV3-1	TRBJ2-1	TGTGCCAGCAGCCAAGTTGGGAACCCAGAGCAGTTCTTC	CASSQVGNPEQFF
many	TRBD2	TRBV24-1	TRBJ2-1	TGTGCCACCAGCTTGGAGAGCGGGGCGAATAGGTACAATGAGCAGTTCTTC	CATSLESGANRYNEQFF
-	-	TRBV7-2	TRBJ1-2	TGTGCCAGCAGCCTTCAGGTTCCCTCTAACTATGGCTACACCTTC	CASSLQVPSNYGYTF
-	-	TRBV11-3	TRBJ1-1	TGTGCCAGCAGCTTAGTTGCCGGGACTGAAGCTTTCTTT	CASSLVAGTEAFF